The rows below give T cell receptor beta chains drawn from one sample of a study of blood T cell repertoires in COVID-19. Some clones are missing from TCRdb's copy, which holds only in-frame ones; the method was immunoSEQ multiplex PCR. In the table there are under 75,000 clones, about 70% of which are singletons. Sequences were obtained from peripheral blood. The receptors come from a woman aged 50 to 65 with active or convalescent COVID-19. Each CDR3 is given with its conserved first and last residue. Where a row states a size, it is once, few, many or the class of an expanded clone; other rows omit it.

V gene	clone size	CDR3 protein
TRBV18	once	CASSLAGGSEAFF
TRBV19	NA	CASSTQGETQYF
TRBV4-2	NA	CASSQQGAHTDTQYF
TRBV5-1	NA	CASSFGTSKLGEQFF
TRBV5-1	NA	CASSLDRVSTDTQYF
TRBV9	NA	CASSVASGSTGELFF
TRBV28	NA	CASSLYPGLAVGDTQYF
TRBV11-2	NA	CASSLARDTGELFF
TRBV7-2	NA	CASSFRVRTDTQYF
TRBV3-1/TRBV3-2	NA	CASSQEYAGGYGYTF
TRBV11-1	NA	CASSLTLTRAGEQYF
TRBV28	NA	CASLRSGPSYEQYF
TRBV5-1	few	CASSPGGSWNEAYGYTF
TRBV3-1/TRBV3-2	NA	CASSPTSSSTDTQYF
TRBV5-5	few	CASSSGGEWDTQYF
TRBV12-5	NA	CASGTGTPVHEQYF
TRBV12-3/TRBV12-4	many	CASGWGHNEAFF
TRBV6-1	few	CASSEGWGRRGGEQYF